The 21 T cell receptor beta chains below come from one sample, sequenced in a study of CD8 T cells in Susac syndrome. Random hexamers were used to reverse transcribe roughly 0.45 to 1 ug of RNA. Each CDR3 protein gets one entry after TCRdb re-called the immunoSEQ multiplex PCR reads with MiXCR. The data contain approximately 150,000 distinct CDR3 sequences, 65% to 90% of them seen just once; the ten biggest clones take up 0.45% to 0.6%. Sample: CD8+ T cells from PBMCs. Every receptor here comes from a human donor with multiple sclerosis.

The chain couples TRBV11-2 to TRBJ1-1; D is unresolved. Trimming took off 1 base at V and 10 bases at J, with 13 bases between the two ends. The CDR3 extends over 13 amino acids. Germline values: CDR1 SGHAT, CDR2 FQNNGV. In DNA form, the CDR3 reads TGTGCCAGCAGCTTAGTGACCTGGGATAGAGCTTTCTTT. Protein: CASSLVTWDRAFF.

This clonotype was counted between two and nine times. The chain employs TRBV10-3 and TRBJ2-7; D gene unclear. Germline CDR1 reads ENHRY; CDR2 reads SYGVKD. The V and J ends lost 4 bases and 4 bases respectively, with 5 bases between them. The CDR3 contains 11 residues. The CDR3 sequence is CAISAGYEQYV. For the CDR3, the DNA is TGTGCCATCAGTGCCGGGTACGAGCAGTACGTC.

This clonotype was counted only a few times. Here the CDR3 reads CASSFGTAYEQYF. For the CDR3, the DNA is TGTGCCAGCAGCTTCGGGACAGCCTACGAGCAGTACTTC. The chain recombines TRBV5-4 with TRBJ2-7; the match to TRBD1 covers 7 bases. V trimming: 2 bases; J trimming: 2 bases; junction bases outside the gene matches: 1. The CDR3 totals 13 residues. Germline loops: CDR1 SGHNT, CDR2 YYREEE (reference sequence).

The V and J genes are TRBV6-1 and TRBJ2-2; 7 bases align to TRBD1. Germline V lookup: CDR1 MNHNS, CDR2 SASEGT. Trimming cost V 6 bases and J 7 bases; bases outside gene matches: 17. The CDR3 is 17 amino acids. CDR3: CASSPTGEGAQFGELFF. CDR3 in DNA: TGTGCCAGCAGCCCCACGGGTGAGGGGGCGCAGTTCGGGGAGCTGTTTTTT.

The V call is TRBV6-1, the J call TRBJ2-4; 8 bases line up with TRBD2. This CDR3 region has 17 residues. Germline values: CDR1 MNHNS, CDR2 SASEGT. Losses at the gene ends were 6 bases for V and 2 bases for J; bases not matched to a gene: 12. The CDR3 coding sequence is TGTGCCAGCAGGCGGGGGGCTGATTTCAGTCCCAAAAACATTCAGTACTTC. Translated, it gives CASRRGADFSPKNIQYF.

The chain has TRBV6-5 and TRBJ2-5; D assignment may be TRBD1 or TRBD2 (5 bases each). Per germline, CDR1 MNHEY and CDR2 SVGAGI. The CDR3 spans 14 residues. The V end lost 0 bases, the J end lost 1 base, and 6 bases lay between the germline ends. The CDR3 DNA reads TGTGCCAGCAGTTACTCGGGGGTCCAAGAGACCCAGTACTTC. This translates into CASSYSGVQETQYF.

This clonotype has a handful of counts. The chain uses TRBV18 and TRBJ1-1, with D possibly TRBD1 on 5 matching bases. V was clipped by 4 bases and J by 5 bases, with 8 bases between them. In germline, CDR1 is KGHSH, CDR2 LQKENI. The CDR3 consists of 12 residues. CDR3 region: CASSLDRTEAFF. CDR3 in DNA: TGTGCCAGCTCACTCGACAGAACTGAAGCTTTCTTT.

The CDR3 DNA follows: TGCAGCGTTGAAGTCAGCTTTAACTATGGCTACACCTTC. Translated, it gives CSVEVSFNYGYTF. This chain links TRBV29-1 with TRBJ1-2; D call uncertain. V was shortened by 1 base and J by 1 base, with 7 bases between the two germline ends. Germline CDR1 and CDR2: SQVTM and ANQGSEA. The CDR3 extends over 13 amino acids.

The chain joins TRBV20-1 to TRBJ1-4; D remains unclear. V lost 0 bases to trimming and J lost 0 bases, with 14 bases between them. Germline assignment: CDR1 DFQATT and CDR2 SNEGSKA (reference sequence). CDR3 length: 17 residues. The CDR3 loop is CSARDHRKLATNEKLFF. For the CDR3, the DNA is TGCAGTGCTAGAGATCACAGAAAGCTTGCAACTAATGAAAAACTGTTTTTT.

The chain uses TRBV7-6 and TRBJ2-3; a weak D match, TRBD2 (5 bases). Trimming removed 1 base from V and 0 bases from J, with 17 bases in between. The CDR3 sequence is 18 residues long. The germline CDR1 and CDR2 sequences are SGHVS and FNYEAQ. CDR3 in DNA: TGTGCCAGCAGCTTAGATCACCCGGGGTCGGGTAGCACAGATACGCAGTATTTT. Residues: CASSLDHPGSGSTDTQYF.

The gene calls are TRBV5-5 and TRBJ2-7; possibly TRBD1 for D (6 bases). The V gene's germline CDR1 is SGHKS and CDR2 YYEKEE (reference sequence). The CDR3 spans 14 residues. Trimming shortened V by 2 bases and J by 4 bases, and 13 bases separated the two germline ends. For the CDR3, the DNA is TGTGCCAGCAGCTTAAGACAGGTACTATACGAGCAGTACTTC. Residues: CASSLRQVLYEQYF. Full variable domain (rest looked up from reference TRBV5-5 and TRBJ2-7): DAGVTQSPTHLIKTRGQQVTLRCSPISGHKSVSWYQQVLGQGPQFIFQYYEKEERGRGNFPDRFSARQFPNYSSELNVNALLLGDSALYLCASSLRQVLYEQYFGPGTRLTVT.

The chain joins TRBV20-1 to TRBJ1-2; 7 nucleotides line up with TRBD1. Unmatched junction bases numbered 13, after V lost 5 bases and J lost 7 bases. In germline, CDR1 is DFQATT, CDR2 SNEGSKA (reference sequence). This CDR3 has 14 residues. The CDR3 bases are TGCAGTGCTTTCACTCGGGACAGTGTGGCTGGCTACACCTTC. Amino acids: CSAFTRDSVAGYTF.

The chain combines TRBV28 with TRBJ2-5, with D unclear. The CDR3 has 15 amino acids. V lost 6 bases, J lost 1 base, and 15 bases lay in between. Germline V gene lookup returns CDR1 MDHEN and CDR2 SYDVKM. In DNA form, the CDR3 reads TGTGCCAGCAGCTCGGGCCTCACATTCCAAGAGACCCAGTACTTC. It specifies CASSSGLTFQETQYF. Together with reference TRBV28 and TRBJ2-5, the CDR3 gives the full variable domain: DVKVTQSSRYLVKRTGEKVFLECVQDMDHENMFWYRQDPGLGLRLIYFSYDVKMKEKGDIPEGYSVSREKKERFSLILESASTNQTSMYLCASSSGLTFQETQYFGPGTRLLVL.

The V call is TRBV3-1, the J call TRBJ2-7; D possibly uses TRBD1 or TRBD2 (6 bases each). Germline lookup yields CDR1 LGHDT and CDR2 YNNKEL (reference sequence). There are 15 residues in the CDR3. Trimming left V 1 base short and J 0 bases short, with 10 bases between. CDR3 DNA: TGTGCCAGCAGCCAAGGCGGGACACCCTCCTACGAGCAGTACTTC. Its protein product is CASSQGGTPSYEQYF.

This clonotype was recorded once. J is TRBJ1-6 and V is TRBV19; D call uncertain. The ends were cut back, 1 base at V and 7 bases at J, with 11 bases in the middle. The CDR3 spans 15 residues. In germline, CDR1 is LNHDA, CDR2 SQIVND (reference sequence). This CDR3 reads CASSIANRGNSPLHF. The CDR3 DNA sequence: TGTGCCAGTAGTATAGCGAATCGAGGAAATTCACCCCTCCACTTT.

The chain couples TRBV7-9 to TRBJ1-2; TRBD1 might be the D (6 bases). Trimming cost V 4 bases and J 5 bases, with 17 bases left between them. The CDR3 has 15 residues. Germline CDR1 SEHNR, CDR2 FQNEAQ (reference sequence). CDR3 region: CASSSGRGGGYGYTF. Here the CDR3 DNA reads TGTGCCAGCAGCTCGGGACGGGGGGGCGGATATGGCTACACCTTC.

The chain has TRBV28 and TRBJ2-7, with TRBD1 matching 7 bases. The V segment lost 2 bases and the J segment 9 bases; nucleotides outside the gene matches: 13. CDR3 size: 15 residues. Germline CDR1 reads MDHEN; CDR2 reads SYDVKM. In nucleotides, the CDR3 is TGTGCCAGCAGTTTAAGGCAGGGACAGCTGAGTTGGCAGTACTTC. It codes for CASSLRQGQLSWQYF.

J is TRBJ2-1 and V is TRBV7-9; possible D gene TRBD2, 6 bases. Germline V gene data show CDR1 as SEHNR and CDR2 as FQNEAQ (reference sequence). This CDR3 is built from 15 residues. The V gene lost 5 bases and the J gene lost 8 bases, with 19 bases spanning the gap. The CDR3 sequence: CASSPVVAGLDEQFF. The CDR3 DNA is TGTGCCAGCAGCCCAGTCGTGGCGGGACTCGATGAGCAGTTCTTC.

The chain uses TRBV7-9 and TRBJ1-6, with a weak D call TRBD1 (5 bases). This CDR3 has 14 amino acids. Trimming took 4 bases from V and 6 from J, leaving 10 bases between them. CDR1 is SEHNR, CDR2 FQNEAQ, per germline (reference sequence). CDR3 in amino acids: CASSSTVANSPLHF. The DNA of the CDR3 is TGTGCCAGCAGCTCGACAGTAGCTAATTCACCCCTCCACTTT.

This chain connects TRBV3-1 to TRBJ2-7; no firm D call. The germline V gene encodes CDR1 LGHDT and CDR2 YNNKEL (reference sequence). The CDR3 contains 14 residues. Trimming cost V 0 bases and J 7 bases, with 13 bases left between them. As DNA, the CDR3 is TGTGCCAGCAGCCAAGATATGGCTAGACGAGAGCAGTACTTC. Translated, it gives CASSQDMARREQYF.

V usage is TRBV7-9 and J usage is TRBJ1-2; TRBD1 agrees at 9 bases. CDR3 length: 15 residues. J lost 4 bases, V lost 5 bases, and 8 bases had no gene match. CDR1 is SEHNR, CDR2 FQNEAQ, per germline (reference sequence). The DNA of the CDR3 is TGTGCCAGCAGCGGGACAGGGTCGGATTTCTATGGCTACACCTTC. Translating gives CASSGTGSDFYGYTF.